The source of this T cell receptor beta chain is a study of Ad26.COV2.S vaccination and SARS-CoV-2 variants. Across the study: The vaccine Ad26.COV2.S was put into the muscle once, or twice with 56 days between.

Libraries were prepared by immunoSEQ multiplex PCR; TCRdb keeps only in-frame clonotypes and omits some of them. This repertoire shows a few hundred thousand clones, roughly 85% found once; its top ten account for just under 3%. Whole-study findings and limits: Recipients given vaccine exceeded placebo recipients in spike-specific TCR breadth. Assessments of TCR breadth and depth may have underestimated the total T cell responses.

CDR1 and CDR2 (germline): SQVTM, ANQGSEA. The CDR3 spans 12 residues. Deletions cut 1 base from V and 4 bases from J, with 6 bases between. A word on this clone: The antigen is undetermined. The same CDR3 can be traced to other DNA sequences in this sample.

Treatment in this sample: 19 received Ad26.COV2.S at low or high dose, single or two shots; several received placebo; per-sample allocation not given. It was on day 63 after the first vaccine or placebo injection that samples were taken. The clonotype originates from a person between 18 and 59 years old who received the Ad26.COV2.S COVID-19 vaccine or a placebo. The sequencing used peripheral blood, collected in a trial of Ad26.COV2.S vaccine versus placebo. The chain recombines TRBV29-1 with TRBJ2-3, with a tentative D call TRBD2 (5 bases). CDR3 amino acids: CSVEGGADTQYF. DNA of the CDR3: TGCAGCGTTGAAGGGGGAGCAGATACGCAGTATTTT.